The 12 T cell receptor beta chains below all came from one sample that was sequenced in a study of CD8+ T cells in alopecia areata. Sample treatment: oral pan-JAK inhibitor, 5-10 mg twice daily. Sequencing used cDNA as its template, made by extracting RNA and reverse transcribing it. Sequencing used immunoSEQ multiplex PCR; TCRdb keeps in-frame clones, though not all of them. The table lists around 190,000 clones, 55% to 70% of them singletons. This specimen consisted of CD4+ T cells sorted from blood, obtained at week 4, from a patient treated with tofacitinib. Receptor source: a human donor with alopecia areata.

V is TRBV27 and J is TRBJ1-5; no clear D. The CDR3 is 15 amino acids. V lost 3 bases to trimming and J lost 2 bases, with 11 bases between them. The V gene's germline CDR1 is MNHEY and CDR2 SMNVEV (reference sequence). This CDR3 reads CASSFVWGGNQPQHF. Here the CDR3 DNA reads TGTGCCAGCAGTTTTGTGTGGGGAGGCAATCAGCCCCAGCATTTT.

The J gene is TRBJ1-1, the V gene TRBV29-1; D not resolved. Deletions cut 4 bases from V and 1 base from J, with 10 bases between. Germline V gene sequence: CDR1 SQVTM, CDR2 ANQGSEA. There are 13 residues in the CDR3. CDR3 sequence (DNA): TGCAGCGTTGTGAGTACTGGGAACACTGAAGCTTTCTTT. Translation gives CSVVSTGNTEAFF.

This chain uses TRBV7-2 with TRBJ2-5; TRBD1 is a possible D gene (7 bases). V was clipped by 5 bases and J by 5 bases, with 18 bases between them. Germline V lookup: CDR1 SGHTA, CDR2 FQGNSA. This CDR3 contains 15 residues. The DNA of the CDR3 is TGTGCCAGCAGCCCGGGCCCAGGGGGGAGGGAGACCCAGTACTTC. This translates into CASSPGPGGRETQYF.

The chain employs TRBV19 and TRBJ2-1; 9 bases are shared with TRBD1. Germline CDR1 reads LNHDA; CDR2 reads SQIVND (reference sequence). The ends lost 1 base at V and 6 bases at J; junction bases unmatched: 10. CDR3 length: 17 residues. The CDR3 bases are TGTGCCAGTAGTATAGGCCTACAGGGGGCGCGGTTCAATGAGCAGTTCTTC. Its protein product is CASSIGLQGARFNEQFF.

In this sample, this clone turned up a few times. The rearrangement joins TRBV19 to TRBJ2-1; a possible D gene is TRBD2 (5 bases). This CDR3 is 13 amino acids long. V shed 1 base and J shed 12 bases, with 13 bases lying between them. Germline lookup yields CDR1 LNHDA and CDR2 SQIVND (reference sequence). The CDR3 here is CASSIVSSGLQFF. The CDR3 DNA is TGTGCCAGTAGTATAGTATCCTCGGGGTTGCAGTTCTTC.

The CDR3 loop reads CASSPVLASARYEQYF. In DNA form, the CDR3 reads TGTGCCAGCAGCCCAGTTTTGGCTAGCGCTCGCTACGAGCAGTACTTC. This chain uses TRBV7-2 with TRBJ2-7; tentative D call: TRBD2 (6 bases). Trimming cost V 5 bases and J 3 bases, with 20 bases left between them. Germline V gene data show CDR1 as SGHTA and CDR2 as FQGNSA. CDR3 length equals 16 residues.

This chain connects TRBV7-2 to TRBJ2-7; D is possibly TRBD2 (5 bases). The CDR3 is 15 residues long. Between the trimmed V and J ends, which lost 3 bases and 1 base, there was a span of 13 bases. Germline V gene data show CDR1 as SGHTA and CDR2 as FQGNSA. CDR3 in DNA: TGTGCCAGCAGCTTGTATGGGAGAGGTTCCTACGAGCAGTACTTC. Residues: CASSLYGRGSYEQYF.

This chain connects TRBV4-1 to TRBJ1-2, with a tentative D call TRBD1 (5 bases). CDR1 MGHRA and CDR2 YSYEKL come from the germline V gene. The CDR3 covers 15 residues. With 0 bases removed from V and 2 bases from J, the gap between germline ends came to 10 bases. As DNA, the CDR3 is TGCGCCAGCAGCCAAGAAGAGAGGGACAACTATGGCTACACCTTC. It encodes CASSQEERDNYGYTF.

The chain recombines TRBV6-5 with TRBJ2-2; D possibly corresponds to TRBD1 (6 bases). CDR3 length: 14 residues. Germline CDR1 is MNHEY and CDR2 is SVGAGI. V lost 2 bases to trimming and J lost 6 bases, with 10 bases between them. The CDR3 loop reads CASSYDRSSGELFF. The CDR3 DNA sequence: TGTGCCAGCAGTTACGACAGGTCGTCCGGGGAGCTGTTTTTT.

This chain links TRBV29-1 with TRBJ2-5; D may be TRBD2 (5 bases). Deletions cut 4 bases from V and 4 bases from J, with 13 bases between. The CDR3 is 13 residues long. Germline values: CDR1 SQVTM, CDR2 ANQGSEA. CDR3 nucleotides: TGCAGCGTTGGCCTAGTTGGAGGAGAGACCCAGTACTTC. It specifies CSVGLVGGETQYF.

The V and J genes are TRBV14 and TRBJ1-1; D is unclear. The CDR3 loop spans 13 amino acids. Germline CDR1 is SGHDN and CDR2 is FVKESK. The V end lost 3 bases, the J end lost 3 bases, and 8 bases lay between the germline ends. The CDR3 sequence is CASSQGWDTEAFF. CDR3 DNA sequence: TGTGCCAGCAGCCAGGGGTGGGACACTGAAGCTTTCTTT.

In DNA form, the CDR3 reads TGTGCCTGGAGTTTCGACAGCTTGAACACTGAAGCTTTCTTT. This translates into CAWSFDSLNTEAFF. The chain combines TRBV30 with TRBJ1-1, with D possibly TRBD1 on 5 matching bases. V was clipped by 2 bases and J by 0 bases, with 10 bases between them. Looked up from germline, CDR1 is GTSNPN and CDR2 is SVGIG (reference sequence). The CDR3 is 14 residues long.